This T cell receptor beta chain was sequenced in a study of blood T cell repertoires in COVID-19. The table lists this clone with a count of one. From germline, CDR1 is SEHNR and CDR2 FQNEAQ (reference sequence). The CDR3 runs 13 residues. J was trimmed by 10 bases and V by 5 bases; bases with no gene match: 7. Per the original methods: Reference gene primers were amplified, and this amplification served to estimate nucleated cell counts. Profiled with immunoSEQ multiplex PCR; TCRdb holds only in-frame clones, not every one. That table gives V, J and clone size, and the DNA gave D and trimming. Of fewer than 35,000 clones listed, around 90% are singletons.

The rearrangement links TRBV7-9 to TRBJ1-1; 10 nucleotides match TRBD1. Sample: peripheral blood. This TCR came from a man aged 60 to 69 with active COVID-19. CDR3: CASSRDRGARAFF. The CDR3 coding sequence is TGTGCCAGCAGCCGGGACAGGGGCGCGCGAGCTTTCTTT. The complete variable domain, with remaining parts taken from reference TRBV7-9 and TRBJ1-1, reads DTGVSQNPRHKITKRGQNVTFRCDPISEHNRLYWYRQTLGQGPEFLTYFQNEAQLEKSRLLSDRFSAERPKGSFSTLEIQRTEQGDSAMYLCASSRDRGARAFFGQGTRLTVV.